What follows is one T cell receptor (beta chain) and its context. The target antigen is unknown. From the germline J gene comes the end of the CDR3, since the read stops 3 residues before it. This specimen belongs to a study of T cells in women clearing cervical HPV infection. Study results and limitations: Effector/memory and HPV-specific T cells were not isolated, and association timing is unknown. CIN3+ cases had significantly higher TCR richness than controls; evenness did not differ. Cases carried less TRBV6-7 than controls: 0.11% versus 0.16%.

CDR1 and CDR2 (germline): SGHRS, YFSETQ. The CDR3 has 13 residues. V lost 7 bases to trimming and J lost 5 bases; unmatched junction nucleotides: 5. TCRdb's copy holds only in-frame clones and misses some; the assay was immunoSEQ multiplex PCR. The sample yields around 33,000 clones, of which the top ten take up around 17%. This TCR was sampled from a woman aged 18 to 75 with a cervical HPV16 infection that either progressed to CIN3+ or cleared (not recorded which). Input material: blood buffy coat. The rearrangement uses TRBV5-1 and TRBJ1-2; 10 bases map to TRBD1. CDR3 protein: CASRQGASYGYTF. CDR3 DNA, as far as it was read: TGCGCCAGCCGACAGGGGGCTTCTTATGGC.